The entry below describes one TCR beta chain. TCRdb keeps only in-frame clones here, not all; method: immunoSEQ multiplex PCR. The sample yields about 110,000 clones, about nine tenths seen once. The germline CDR1 and CDR2 sequences are SGHRS and YFSETQ. The V end was cut by 2 bases, the J end by 3 bases, with 11 bases between. The CDR3 has 14 amino acids. The sample belongs to a study of blood T cell repertoires in COVID-19. The chain is built from TRBV5-1 and TRBJ1-1; no clear D. This receptor was taken from a man aged 35 to 55 with acute or convalescent COVID-19. Sequencing input: peripheral blood. CDR3 sequence reads: CASSLGGGDTEAFF. CDR3 nucleotides: TGCGCCAGCAGCTTAGGAGGAGGCGACACTGAAGCTTTCTTT.